These 18 T cell receptor beta chains originate from one sample sequenced in a study of T cells after posttransplantation cyclophosphamide. Libraries were prepared by immunoSEQ multiplex PCR; TCRdb keeps only in-frame clonotypes and omits some of them. The table records roughly 19,000 clones, 70% to 85% of them present only once. Busulfan-fludarabine conditioning, marrow transplant, and cyclophosphamide on days +3 and +4 were administered. The source was PBMCs, collected after an allogeneic stem cell transplant with post-transplant cyclophosphamide. The receptors were gathered from a young adult male patient who received an allogeneic stem cell transplant from a related donor, was CMV-positive, and had acute GVHD only. The graft donor may account for some of the T cells.

The J gene is TRBJ2-2, the V gene TRBV9; D is possibly TRBD2 (5 bases). The V end was cut by 0 bases, the J end by 0 bases, with 9 bases between. CDR3 length: 16 amino acids. Germline V gene sequence: CDR1 SGDLS, CDR2 YYNGEE. CDR3 amino acids: CASSVGASPNTGELFF. CDR3 in DNA: TGTGCCAGCAGCGTAGGAGCTAGCCCGAACACCGGGGAGCTGTTTTTT.

The rearrangement joins TRBV7-9 to TRBJ2-5; D unresolved. CDR3 length equals 12 residues. The germline CDR1 and CDR2 sequences are SEHNR and FQNEAQ (reference sequence). V was pared by 2 bases and J by 4 bases, with 5 bases between. The CDR3 spells CASSLFRETQYF. The CDR3 DNA reads TGTGCCAGCAGCTTATTTCGAGAGACCCAGTACTTC.

As to this clone: The sample has other DNA sequences that encode this CDR3 too. The V and J genes are TRBV2 and TRBJ1-1, with D possibly matching TRBD1 (5 bases). There are 13 residues in the CDR3. V lost 4 bases, J lost 1 base, and 7 bases lay in between. Germline CDR1 reads SNHLY; CDR2 reads FYNNEI. CDR3 protein: CASSVGGNTEAFF. DNA for the CDR3: TGTGCCAGCAGTGTCGGGGGGAACACTGAAGCTTTCTTT.

The chain employs TRBV7-8 and TRBJ1-2; a weak D match, TRBD1 (6 bases). CDR1 SGHVS and CDR2 FQNEAQ come from the germline V gene. V gave up 8 bases and J gave up 5 bases, with 18 bases separating them. The CDR3 runs to 14 residues. The CDR3 bases are TGTGCCAGCGCTGAAGGGGGAGATCCTTATGGCTACACCTTC. This translates into CASAEGGDPYGYTF.

The chain has TRBV4-3 and TRBJ2-1, with unresolved D. Germline V gene data show CDR1 as LGHNA and CDR2 as YSLEER. V was pared by 0 bases and J by 4 bases, with 10 bases between. CDR3 length: 15 residues. CDR3 in DNA: TGCGCCAGCAGCCAAGATATGGTGGCTTACAATGAGCAGTTCTTC. Its protein product is CASSQDMVAYNEQFF.

The CDR3, as DNA: TGTGCCAGCAGCTACGGAGCTCAGGGGAGCACAGATACGCAGTATTTT. This gives the protein CASSYGAQGSTDTQYF. The chain has TRBV11-2 and TRBJ2-3; tentatively, D is TRBD1 (6 bases). The CDR3 loop spans 16 amino acids. Looked up from germline, CDR1 is SGHAT and CDR2 is FQNNGV. V was pared by 4 bases and J by 0 bases, with 14 bases between.

The V and J genes are TRBV9 and TRBJ1-1; D gene uncertain. Trimming removed 3 bases from V and 0 bases from J, with 9 bases in between. CDR1 is SGDLS and CDR2 is YYNGEE in the germline V gene. The CDR3 length is 14 residues. The CDR3 sequence: CASSGGAMNTEAFF. The DNA for the CDR3 is TGTGCCAGCAGCGGGGGAGCCATGAACACTGAAGCTTTCTTT. The variable domain in full, completed from reference TRBV9 and TRBJ1-1, reads DSGVTQTPKHLITATGQRVTLRCSPRSGDLSVYWYQQSLDQGLQFLIQYYNGEERAKGNILERFSAQQFPDLHSELNLSSLELGDSALYFCASSGGAMNTEAFFGQGTRLTVV.

The rearrangement links TRBV6-1 to TRBJ2-3, with 9 bases that match TRBD1. Germline CDR1 MNHNS, CDR2 SASEGT. The CDR3 loop spans 16 amino acids. Unmatched junction bases numbered 6, after V lost 4 bases and J lost 1 base. CDR3 protein: CASSARDRVRTDTQYF. As DNA, the CDR3 is TGTGCCAGCAGTGCCCGGGACAGGGTCCGCACAGATACGCAGTATTTT.

The rearrangement joins TRBV4-3 to TRBJ2-1, with 11 bases lining up with TRBD2. The CDR3 is 17 residues long. The germline gives CDR1 LGHNA, CDR2 YSLEER. V lost 2 bases, J lost 8 bases, and 11 bases stayed unmatched. The DNA for the CDR3 is TGCGCCAGCAGCCAAACCTTACTAGCGGGGGATGTCCATGAGCAGTTCTTC. This sequence encodes CASSQTLLAGDVHEQFF.

This clone appeared a single time. The chain carries TRBV11-2 and TRBJ2-5; maybe TRBD1 (6 bases). Trimming left V 1 base short and J 4 bases short, with 7 bases between. The CDR3 totals 13 residues. The germline gives CDR1 SGHAT, CDR2 FQNNGV. Here the CDR3 DNA reads TGTGCCAGCAGCTTAGGACAGGCAGAGACCCAGTACTTC. As protein: CASSLGQAETQYF.

V usage is TRBV5-4 and J usage is TRBJ2-7; D is possibly TRBD1 (5 bases). This CDR3 contains 13 residues. The germline V and J ends were trimmed by 4 bases and 3 bases, with 11 bases remaining between them. The germline gives CDR1 SGHNT, CDR2 YYREEE (reference sequence). For the CDR3, the DNA is TGTGCCAGCAGCACAAAAGGGGTCTACGAGCAGTACTTC. Translation: CASSTKGVYEQYF.

The CDR3 sequence is CASRKPGQEVKPQHF. For the CDR3, the DNA is TGTGCCAGCAGAAAACCGGGACAGGAGGTGAAGCCCCAGCATTTT. The genes are TRBV6-1 and TRBJ1-5; 8 nucleotides line up with TRBD1. After removal of 6 bases from V and 8 bases from J, the junction contained 12 bases not matched to a gene. CDR1 and CDR2 (germline): MNHNS, SASEGT. This CDR3 has 15 amino acids.

This chain uses TRBV11-2 with TRBJ2-3; TRBD2 is a possible D gene (6 bases). Per germline, CDR1 SGHAT and CDR2 FQNNGV. V lost 4 bases and J lost 4, with 18 bases in between. The CDR3 loop spans 16 amino acids. CDR3 bases: TGTGCCAGCAGCTCCCGGGACTTAGGGATTGCAGATACGCAGTATTTT. Its protein is CASSSRDLGIADTQYF.

V usage is TRBV7-2 and J usage is TRBJ2-1; TRBD2 aligns across 7 bases. The CDR3 totals 17 residues. CDR1 is SGHTA and CDR2 is FQGNSA in the germline V gene. After removal of 3 bases from V and 6 bases from J, the junction contained 14 bases not matched to a gene. The CDR3 loop is CASSLSLSSGVGNEQFF. The CDR3 region has the DNA TGTGCCAGCAGCTTGTCGCTATCCAGCGGGGTTGGCAATGAGCAGTTCTTC.

The V call is TRBV11-2, the J call TRBJ1-6, with D hard to call. The CDR3 spans 13 residues. Germline V gives CDR1 SGHAT, CDR2 FQNNGV. The ends were cut back, 8 bases at V and 10 bases at J, with 15 bases in the middle. CDR3 residues: CASGVDLSSPLHF. The CDR3 DNA follows: TGTGCCAGCGGAGTAGACCTCAGCTCACCCCTCCACTTT. Looking up the rest from reference TRBV11-2 and TRBJ1-6 gives the full variable domain: EAGVAQSPRYKIIEKRQSVAFWCNPISGHATLYWYQQILGQGPKLLIQFQNNGVVDDSQLPKDRFSAERLKGVDSTLKIQPAKLEDSAVYLCASGVDLSSPLHFGNGTRLTVT.

This rearrangement joins TRBV4-1 to TRBJ1-2; D gene unclear. From germline, CDR1 is MGHRA and CDR2 YSYEKL. The CDR3 extends over 14 amino acids. V shed 1 base and J shed 3 bases, with 9 bases lying between them. The CDR3 DNA reads TGCGCCAGCAGCCAAGTGGAGAGCTACTATGGCTACACCTTC. As protein: CASSQVESYYGYTF.

J is TRBJ1-2 and V is TRBV5-1, with 7 bases fitting TRBD1. The CDR3 runs to 14 residues. Per germline, CDR1 SGHRS and CDR2 YFSETQ. V lost 4 bases, J lost 4 bases, and 7 bases stayed unmatched. The CDR3 nucleotides are TGCGCCAGCAGCCAGCCGGGACAGCCCTATGGCTACACCTTC. It translates to CASSQPGQPYGYTF.

This clone was seen more than once but under ten times. This rearrangement joins TRBV11-2 to TRBJ2-7; 12 nucleotides match TRBD2. The CDR3 spans 15 residues. Unmatched junction bases numbered 3, after V lost 5 bases and J lost 1 base. CDR1 is SGHAT and CDR2 is FQNNGV in the germline V gene. CDR3 coding DNA: TGTGCCAGCAGCGCAGGGACTAGCGGGTCCTACGAGCAGTACTTC. Translated: CASSAGTSGSYEQYF.